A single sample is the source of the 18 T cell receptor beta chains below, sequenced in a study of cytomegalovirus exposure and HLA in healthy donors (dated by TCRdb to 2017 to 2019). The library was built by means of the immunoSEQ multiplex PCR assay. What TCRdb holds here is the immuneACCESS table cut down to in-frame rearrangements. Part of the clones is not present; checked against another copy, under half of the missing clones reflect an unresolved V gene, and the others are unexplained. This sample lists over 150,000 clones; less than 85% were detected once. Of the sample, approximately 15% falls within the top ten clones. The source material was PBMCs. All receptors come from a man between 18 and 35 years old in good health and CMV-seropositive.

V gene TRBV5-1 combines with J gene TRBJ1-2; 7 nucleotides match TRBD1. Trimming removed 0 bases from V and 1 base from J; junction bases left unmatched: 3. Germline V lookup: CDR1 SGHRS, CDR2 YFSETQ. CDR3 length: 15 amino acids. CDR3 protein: CASSLDPGGNYGYTF. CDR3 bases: TGCGCCAGCAGCTTGGATCCAGGGGGTAACTATGGCTACACCTTC.

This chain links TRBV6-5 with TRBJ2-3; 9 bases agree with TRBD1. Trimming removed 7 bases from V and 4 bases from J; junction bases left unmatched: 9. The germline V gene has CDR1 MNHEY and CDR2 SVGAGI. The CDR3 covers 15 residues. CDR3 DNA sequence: TGTGCCAGCAACAAACAGGGGGCGCTGGCAGATACGCAGTATTTT. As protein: CASNKQGALADTQYF.

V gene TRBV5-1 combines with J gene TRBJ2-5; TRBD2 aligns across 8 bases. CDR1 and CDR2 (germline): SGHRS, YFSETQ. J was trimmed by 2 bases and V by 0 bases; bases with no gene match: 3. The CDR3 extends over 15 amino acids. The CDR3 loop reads CASSLVAGSQETQYF. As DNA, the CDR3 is TGCGCCAGCAGCTTGGTAGCGGGATCTCAAGAGACCCAGTACTTC.

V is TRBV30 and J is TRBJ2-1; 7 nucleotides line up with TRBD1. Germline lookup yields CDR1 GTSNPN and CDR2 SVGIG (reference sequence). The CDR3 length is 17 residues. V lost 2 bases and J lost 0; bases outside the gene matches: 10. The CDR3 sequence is CAWSTGTDFSSYNEQFF. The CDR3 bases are TGTGCCTGGAGTACGGGGACAGACTTTAGCTCCTACAATGAGCAGTTCTTC.

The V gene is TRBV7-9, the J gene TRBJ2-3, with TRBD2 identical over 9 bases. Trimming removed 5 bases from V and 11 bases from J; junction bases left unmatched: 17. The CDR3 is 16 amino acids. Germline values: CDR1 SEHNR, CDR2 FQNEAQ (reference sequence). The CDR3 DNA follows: TGTGCCAGCAGCCCCCCCGGGACTAGCCGCGGGGGGGAGCAGTATTTT. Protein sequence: CASSPPGTSRGGEQYF.

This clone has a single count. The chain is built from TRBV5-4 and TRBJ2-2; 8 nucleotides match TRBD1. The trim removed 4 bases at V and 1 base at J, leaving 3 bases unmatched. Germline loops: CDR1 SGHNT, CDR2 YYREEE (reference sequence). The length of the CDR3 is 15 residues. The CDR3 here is CASSLGQVNTGELFF. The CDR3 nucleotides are TGTGCCAGCAGCCTGGGACAGGTGAACACCGGGGAGCTGTTTTTT.

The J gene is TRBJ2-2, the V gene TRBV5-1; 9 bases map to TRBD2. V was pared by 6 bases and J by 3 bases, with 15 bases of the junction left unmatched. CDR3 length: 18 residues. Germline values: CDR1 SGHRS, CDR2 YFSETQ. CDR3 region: CASTPRLAGAGDTGELFF. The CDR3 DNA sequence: TGCGCCAGCACCCCGCGATTAGCGGGAGCTGGGGACACCGGGGAGCTGTTTTTT.

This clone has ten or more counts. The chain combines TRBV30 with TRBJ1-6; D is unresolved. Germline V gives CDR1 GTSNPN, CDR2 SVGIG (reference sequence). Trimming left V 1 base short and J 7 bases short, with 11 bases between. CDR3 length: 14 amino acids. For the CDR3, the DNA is TGTGCCTGGAGTGATGGCCTGATGAATTCACCCCTCCACTTT. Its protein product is CAWSDGLMNSPLHF.

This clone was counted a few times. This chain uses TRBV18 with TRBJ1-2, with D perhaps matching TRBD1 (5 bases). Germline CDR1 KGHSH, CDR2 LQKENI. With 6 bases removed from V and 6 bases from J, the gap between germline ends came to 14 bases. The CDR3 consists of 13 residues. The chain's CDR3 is CASSPPGVNGYTF. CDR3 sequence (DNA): TGTGCCAGCTCCCCTCCGGGGGTAAATGGCTACACCTTC.

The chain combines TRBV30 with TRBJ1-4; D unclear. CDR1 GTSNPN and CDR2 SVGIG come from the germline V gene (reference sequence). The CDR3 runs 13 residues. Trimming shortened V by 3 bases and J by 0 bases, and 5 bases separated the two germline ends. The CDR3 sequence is CAWRRATNEKLFF. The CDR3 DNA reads TGTGCCTGGAGGCGGGCAACTAATGAAAAACTGTTTTTT.

As DNA, the CDR3 is TGTGCCAGCAGCAAGCGGGAGTACCTCCATGAGCAGTTCTTC. It yields the protein CASSKREYLHEQFF. The V and J genes are TRBV9 and TRBJ2-1, with 8 nucleotides matching TRBD2. The CDR3 loop spans 14 amino acids. Per germline, CDR1 SGDLS and CDR2 YYNGEE. With V trimmed by 4 bases and J by 8 bases, 8 bases remained unmatched.

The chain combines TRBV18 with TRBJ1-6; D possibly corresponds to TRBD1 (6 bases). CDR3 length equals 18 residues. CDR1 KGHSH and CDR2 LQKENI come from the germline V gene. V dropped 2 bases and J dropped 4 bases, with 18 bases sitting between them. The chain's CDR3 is CASSPKDSLQIYNSPLHF. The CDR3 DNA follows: TGTGCCAGCTCACCAAAGGACAGTCTTCAAATATATAATTCACCCCTCCACTTT.

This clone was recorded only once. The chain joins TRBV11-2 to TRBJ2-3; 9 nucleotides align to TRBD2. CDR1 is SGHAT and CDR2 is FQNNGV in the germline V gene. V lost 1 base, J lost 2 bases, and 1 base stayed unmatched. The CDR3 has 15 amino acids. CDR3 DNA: TGTGCCAGCAGCTTAGGCGGGGGGGCCACAGATACGCAGTATTTT. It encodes CASSLGGGATDTQYF.

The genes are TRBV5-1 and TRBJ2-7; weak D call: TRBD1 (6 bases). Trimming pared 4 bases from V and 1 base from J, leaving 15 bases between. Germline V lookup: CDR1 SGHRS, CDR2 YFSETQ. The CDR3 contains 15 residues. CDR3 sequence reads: CASSTTGLKSYEQYF. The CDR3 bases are TGCGCCAGCAGCACCACAGGGCTAAAATCCTACGAGCAGTACTTC.

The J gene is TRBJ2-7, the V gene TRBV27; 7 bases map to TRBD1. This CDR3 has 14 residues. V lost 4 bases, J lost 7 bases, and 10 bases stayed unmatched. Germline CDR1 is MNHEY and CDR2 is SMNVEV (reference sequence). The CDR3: CASSSPGQIPEQYF. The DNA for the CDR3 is TGTGCCAGCAGTTCACCGGGACAGATACCAGAGCAGTACTTC.

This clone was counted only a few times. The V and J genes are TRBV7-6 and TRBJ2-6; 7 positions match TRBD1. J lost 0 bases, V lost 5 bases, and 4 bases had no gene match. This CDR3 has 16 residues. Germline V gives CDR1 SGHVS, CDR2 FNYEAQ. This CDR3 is CASSADRSSGANVLTF. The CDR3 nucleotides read TGTGCCAGCAGCGCGGACAGGTCCTCTGGGGCCAACGTCCTGACTTTC.

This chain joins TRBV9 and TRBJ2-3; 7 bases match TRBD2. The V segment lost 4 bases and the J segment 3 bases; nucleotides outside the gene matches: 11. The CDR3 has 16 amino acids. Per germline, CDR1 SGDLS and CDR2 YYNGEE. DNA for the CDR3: TGTGCCAGCAGCACCCCCCTTGGCGGGGGAACAGATACGCAGTATTTT. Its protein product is CASSTPLGGGTDTQYF.

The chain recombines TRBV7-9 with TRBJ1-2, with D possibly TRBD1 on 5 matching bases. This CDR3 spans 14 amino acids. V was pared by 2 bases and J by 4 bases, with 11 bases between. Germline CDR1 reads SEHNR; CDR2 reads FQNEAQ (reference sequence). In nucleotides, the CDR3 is TGTGCCAGCAGCTTATCGACAGCGAGCTATGGCTACACCTTC. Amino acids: CASSLSTASYGYTF.